The following is a TCR beta chain sequence with its context. The antigen is undetermined. 13 Jbeta primers and 60 Vbeta primers were used for the PCR. The table came from immunoSEQ multiplex PCR; TCRdb's copy has only in-frame clones and leaves some out. The table has 150,000 or so clones, about 74% seen once. The CDR3 covers 16 residues. V lost 4 bases to trimming and J lost 0 bases, with 15 bases between them. Germline V gene sequence: CDR1 SGHKS, CDR2 YYEKEE (reference sequence). This sample was taken from a study of cytomegalovirus exposure and HLA in healthy donors. General study results and limits: Data from an earlier analysis indicated that most TCR beta V segments were productive either about 90% or about 30% of the time.

This clonotype originated in a man aged 18 to 30 in good health and CMV-seropositive. The J gene is TRBJ2-3, the V gene TRBV5-5, with D possibly matching TRBD2 (5 bases). The sequenced sample was PBMCs. The CDR3 nucleotides read TGTGCCAGCAGCCACTTTAGGGCGGGTAGCACAGATACGCAGTATTTT. Translating it yields CASSHFRAGSTDTQYF.